The next 27 T cell receptor beta chains were all read from a single sample in a study of OX40 agonist ivuxolimab in advanced cancers. Profiled with immunoSEQ multiplex PCR; TCRdb holds only in-frame clones, not every one. The sample has over 60,000 clones; 84% are singletons. This specimen was CD4+ or CD8+ T cells sorted from blood, taken in a trial of the OX40 agonist ivuxolimab. The receptors were sampled from an adult with an advanced solid tumor such as melanoma, head and neck, liver or kidney cancer.

The CDR3 protein is CASSQRQGNSPLHF. As DNA, the CDR3 is TGCGCCAGCAGCCAGAGACAGGGTAATTCACCCCTCCACTTT. The chain joins TRBV4-3 to TRBJ1-6, with 7 bases lining up with TRBD1. The V gene end was trimmed by 3 bases and the J gene end by 6 bases; junction bases not matched to a gene: 2. The CDR3 runs to 14 residues. Germline V gene sequence: CDR1 LGHNA, CDR2 YSLEER.

This rearrangement joins TRBV7-8 to TRBJ2-2, with a tentative D call TRBD1 (6 bases). The V gene lost 3 bases and the J gene lost 2 bases, with 13 bases spanning the gap. This CDR3 has 16 amino acids. Germline V gene lookup returns CDR1 SGHVS and CDR2 FQNEAQ. CDR3 protein: CASSFSGTINTGELFF. CDR3 sequence (DNA): TGTGCCAGCAGCTTCTCCGGGACAATAAACACCGGGGAGCTGTTTTTT.

The CDR3 bases are TGTGCCAGCAGCTTGAGACTAGCGGGGGTAAGGGAGACCCAGTACTTC. It specifies CASSLRLAGVRETQYF. V and J are TRBV5-6 and TRBJ2-5, with TRBD2 matching 12 bases. This CDR3 is built from 16 residues. Germline V gene data show CDR1 as SGHDT and CDR2 as YYEEEE. V shed 1 base, J shed 5 bases, and the junction held 6 bases outside the gene matches.

The chain uses TRBV5-1 and TRBJ2-7; 9 positions match TRBD1. CDR3 length: 15 residues. V lost 0 bases to trimming and J lost 5 bases; unmatched junction nucleotides: 6. Germline loops: CDR1 SGHRS, CDR2 YFSETQ. CDR3 sequence: CASSLEGTGRNEQYF. The CDR3 region has the DNA TGCGCCAGCAGCTTGGAAGGGACAGGGCGAAACGAGCAGTACTTC.

The CDR3 bases are TGTGCCAGCCGTGATCCCAGCTATGGCTACACCTTC. It codes for CASRDPSYGYTF. The chain employs TRBV27 and TRBJ1-2; D gene unclear. Germline V lookup: CDR1 MNHEY, CDR2 SMNVEV (reference sequence). This CDR3 is built from 12 residues. V was clipped by 8 bases and J by 4 bases, with 11 bases between them.

This chain connects TRBV6-6 to TRBJ1-1; a possible D gene is TRBD1 (5 bases). Germline assignment: CDR1 MNHNY and CDR2 SVGAGI (reference sequence). The CDR3 has 15 amino acids. The germline V and J ends were trimmed by 5 bases and 2 bases, with 15 bases remaining between them. CDR3 protein: CASSLFGGSNTEAFF. In DNA, the CDR3 is TGTGCCAGCAGTCTTTTTGGGGGGAGTAACACTGAAGCTTTCTTT.

V and J are TRBV4-2 and TRBJ2-1; 8 bases fit TRBD2. The CDR3 is 15 amino acids. Germline CDR1 reads LGHNA; CDR2 reads YNFKEQ. Trimming cost V 4 bases and J 8 bases; bases outside gene matches: 10. In nucleotides, the CDR3 is TGTGCCAGCAGCCCGAGGAGCGGGGGCTCCGATGAGCAGTTCTTC. This codes for CASSPRSGGSDEQFF.

This clone was observed a single time. This sequence joins TRBV10-3 and TRBJ1-2; possibly TRBD1 for D (5 bases). Per the germline V gene, CDR1 is ENHRY and CDR2 is SYGVKD. V lost 10 bases and J 6 bases, leaving 18 bases between the germline ends. The CDR3 sequence is 13 residues long. The DNA of the CDR3 is TGTGCCACCGGGGCCCTGCCAACTAATGGCTACACCTTC. This encodes CATGALPTNGYTF.

This clone has only one observation. V is TRBV5-1 and J is TRBJ2-2, with 12 bases aligning to TRBD2. Trimming took 0 bases from V and 0 from J; bases not matched to a gene: 6. This CDR3 has 19 residues. CDR1 SGHRS and CDR2 YFSETQ come from the germline V gene. The CDR3 loop reads CASSLELAGGRANTGELFF. For the CDR3, the DNA is TGCGCCAGCAGCTTGGAACTAGCGGGGGGCCGTGCGAACACCGGGGAGCTGTTTTTT.

V gene TRBV19 combines with J gene TRBJ2-5, with 7 bases aligning to TRBD1. Germline values: CDR1 LNHDA, CDR2 SQIVND (reference sequence). Trimming at V came to 5 bases and at J to 5 bases, leaving 14 bases not matched to a gene. The CDR3 loop spans 16 amino acids. CDR3: CASSPLTGTKMETQYF. The CDR3 DNA reads TGTGCCAGTAGTCCGTTGACAGGGACGAAAATGGAGACCCAGTACTTC.

V is TRBV28 and J is TRBJ1-4, with D perhaps matching TRBD1 (6 bases). The ends were cut back, 6 bases at V and 5 bases at J, with 19 bases in the middle. The CDR3 contains 16 residues. Germline CDR1 and CDR2: MDHEN and SYDVKM. This chain's CDR3 is CASRSPLQGPNEKLFF. The CDR3 nucleotides read TGTGCCAGCAGATCTCCCCTACAGGGACCAAATGAAAAACTGTTTTTT.

V and J are TRBV7-9 and TRBJ1-1; the match to TRBD1 covers 8 bases. Germline V gives CDR1 SEHNR, CDR2 FQNEAQ (reference sequence). J lost 1 base, V lost 3 bases, and 1 base had no gene match. The CDR3 is made up of 14 amino acids. CDR3 nucleotides: TGTGCCAGCAGCTTCGGACAGGGGAACACTGAAGCTTTCTTT. It translates to CASSFGQGNTEAFF.

This clone was observed once. V is TRBV7-9 and J is TRBJ2-7; TRBD1 is a possible D gene (6 bases). CDR1 SEHNR and CDR2 FQNEAQ come from the germline V gene (reference sequence). This CDR3 has 15 residues. Deletions cut 5 bases from V and 0 bases from J, with 14 bases between. Here the CDR3 reads CASSPTRTVSYEQYF. CDR3 bases: TGTGCCAGCAGCCCCACCCGGACAGTCTCCTACGAGCAGTACTTC.

The chain combines TRBV7-2 with TRBJ2-1; D uncertain. This CDR3 has 16 residues. Germline CDR1 is SGHTA and CDR2 is FQGNSA. Trimming pared 5 bases from V and 2 bases from J, leaving 16 bases between. CDR3 residues: CASSPFISGPYNEQFF. CDR3 in DNA: TGTGCCAGCAGCCCATTCATCTCCGGTCCCTACAATGAGCAGTTCTTC.

This clone was picked up a small number of times. The J gene is TRBJ2-1, the V gene TRBV9; D is possibly TRBD1 or TRBD2 (5 bases each). CDR3 length: 16 amino acids. Germline-derived CDR1 and CDR2 are SGDLS and YYNGEE. The V end lost 3 bases, the J end lost 7 bases, and 20 bases lay between the germline ends. The CDR3 region has the DNA TGTGCCAGCAGCGAGGAGCCGGGACCACATCCAAATGAGCAGTTCTTC. It translates to CASSEEPGPHPNEQFF.

The rearrangement uses TRBV6-6 and TRBJ2-3; TRBD1 agrees at 8 bases. CDR3 length: 16 amino acids. Germline CDR1 and CDR2: MNHNY and SVGAGI (reference sequence). V gave up 8 bases and J gave up 3 bases; unmatched junction bases: 13. The CDR3 nucleotides read TGTGCCAGCCGGTACTCCAGGGGGCTTTGGACAGATACGCAGTATTTT. It translates to CASRYSRGLWTDTQYF.

V usage is TRBV10-3 and J usage is TRBJ2-7; perhaps TRBD2 as D (5 bases). The germline gives CDR1 ENHRY, CDR2 SYGVKD. V was cut by 6 bases and J by 0 bases, with 12 bases left in between. This CDR3 spans 14 amino acids. CDR3 residues: CAISGVQSSYEQYF. CDR3 bases: TGTGCCATCAGCGGGGTCCAGAGCTCCTACGAGCAGTACTTC.

The chain has TRBV19 and TRBJ2-2; TRBD2 matches 8 bases. Losses at the gene ends were 5 bases for V and 1 base for J; bases not matched to a gene: 18. The CDR3 has 20 amino acids. The germline gives CDR1 LNHDA, CDR2 SQIVND (reference sequence). The CDR3 loop is CASSPGGRGAPSRNTGELFF. The CDR3 DNA is TGTGCCAGTAGTCCCGGCGGGCGGGGGGCCCCTTCTCGGAACACCGGGGAGCTGTTTTTT.

The chain employs TRBV6-5 and TRBJ1-1, with a possible D match to TRBD1 (5 bases). V dropped 2 bases and J dropped 7 bases, with 11 bases sitting between them. The CDR3 runs to 13 residues. Germline assignment: CDR1 MNHEY and CDR2 SVGAGI. This CDR3 reads CASSYDSPYEAFF. Here the CDR3 DNA reads TGTGCCAGCAGTTACGACAGTCCGTATGAAGCTTTCTTT.

Written as DNA, the CDR3 is TGTGCCAGCAGCGGAGATGTAGGGGACCCGAACACTGAAGCTTTCTTT. Protein sequence: CASSGDVGDPNTEAFF. This chain links TRBV5-6 with TRBJ1-1; tentative D call: TRBD1 (5 bases). The CDR3 covers 16 residues. V lost 4 bases, J lost 1 base, and 17 bases lay in between. Per the germline V gene, CDR1 is SGHDT and CDR2 is YYEEEE.

Details on this clone: Germline and junction disagree at one end, which may indicate a read error. This chain links TRBV7-7 with TRBJ2-5, with D perhaps TRBD2 (6 bases). The CDR3 consists of 15 residues. CDR1 SSHAT and CDR2 FNYEAQ come from the germline V gene (reference sequence). DNA for the CDR3: TGTGCTAGCAGCTCCGCGTGGGGGGTCCAAGAGACCCAGTACTTC. It yields the protein CASSSAWGVQETQYF.

The rearrangement uses TRBV7-2 and TRBJ1-3, with TRBD1 as a possible D gene (5 bases). The CDR3 is 15 amino acids. V was cut by 5 bases and J by 2 bases, with 13 bases left in between. Germline V lookup: CDR1 SGHTA, CDR2 FQGNSA. CDR3 DNA sequence: TGTGCCAGCAGCCCGTCCCCCAGGGCTGGAAACACCATATATTTT. This gives the protein CASSPSPRAGNTIYF.

This clone showed up just a few times. The chain combines TRBV9 with TRBJ1-2, with D perhaps TRBD1 (6 bases). The germline V gene has CDR1 SGDLS and CDR2 YYNGEE. This CDR3 is 15 amino acids long. Trimming stripped 6 bases from V and 0 bases from J, with 15 bases between. The CDR3 nucleotides are TGTGCCAGCAAAGGACAGACCACAACTAACTATGGCTACACCTTC. It yields the protein CASKGQTTTNYGYTF.

V is TRBV18 and J is TRBJ1-5, with D maybe TRBD1 (6 bases). The CDR3 length is 14 residues. V gave up 5 bases and J gave up 5 bases, with 13 bases separating them. CDR1 KGHSH and CDR2 LQKENI come from the germline V gene. As DNA, the CDR3 is TGTGCCAGCTCAACCCGGGGGCAGGATCAGCCCCAGCATTTT. Translating gives CASSTRGQDQPQHF.

As for this clone: The same CDR3 is also encoded by other DNA sequences in this sample. The rearrangement uses TRBV19 and TRBJ2-2; 13 bases are a match to TRBD2. This CDR3 comprises 15 residues. CDR1 is LNHDA and CDR2 is SQIVND in the germline V gene (reference sequence). V shed 5 bases and J 5 bases; nucleotides not matched to a gene: 2. The CDR3 spells CASSPGLAGTGELFF. The DNA of the CDR3 is TGTGCCAGTAGTCCGGGACTAGCGGGGACCGGGGAGCTGTTTTTT.

The CDR3 is CASSSLFRGSSPLHF. The CDR3 DNA reads TGTGCCAGCAGCTCCCTTTTTCGTGGGAGTTCACCCCTCCACTTT. The genes are TRBV7-2 and TRBJ1-6; the D is unclear. The CDR3 extends over 15 amino acids. The V gene lost 4 bases and the J gene lost 9 bases, with 16 bases spanning the gap. The V gene's germline CDR1 is SGHTA and CDR2 FQGNSA.

V gene TRBV6-5 combines with J gene TRBJ2-7; 7 nucleotides align to TRBD1. Germline V gene sequence: CDR1 MNHEY, CDR2 SVGAGI. This CDR3 spans 14 amino acids. Trimming cost V 6 bases and J 6 bases; bases outside gene matches: 11. The CDR3: CASRKWDSTREQYF. CDR3 in DNA: TGTGCCAGCAGGAAATGGGACAGTACCCGCGAGCAGTACTTC.